These 2 T cell receptor beta chains were sequenced from one sample in a study of blood T cells in healthy people across ages. A second PCR, run for roughly 6 to 11 cycles, used a sample-barcoded 5' primer plus a J-beta primer mix. TCRdb reanalysed the 5' RACE reads using MiXCR and keeps one entry per CDR3 protein. The sample records 550,000 to 800,000 distinct CDR3 sequences, around 32% being singletons. The sample taken for sequencing was blood. The receptors come from a woman older than 75 in good health.

The genes are TRBV19 and TRBJ1-2, with D possibly matching TRBD1 (5 bases). Germline V CDR1 and CDR2: LNHDA, SQIVND (reference sequence). V lost 4 bases to trimming and J lost 5 bases, with 14 bases between them. The CDR3 spans 14 residues. The CDR3 loop reads CASSRDRTLYGYTF. The CDR3 coding sequence is TGTGCCAGTAGTAGAGACAGAACCCTTTATGGCTACACCTTC.

The chain has TRBV7-6 and TRBJ1-1; D call uncertain. Per the germline V gene, CDR1 is SGHVS and CDR2 is FNYEAQ. Between the trimmed V and J ends, which lost 1 base and 2 bases, there was a span of 5 bases. This CDR3 has 13 amino acids. The CDR3 DNA reads as TGTGCCAGCAGCTTAGGGATCAACACTGAAGCTTTCTTT. Protein sequence: CASSLGINTEAFF.